The T cell receptor (beta chain) under discussion was sequenced for a study of beta chain features in type 1 diabetes. The study, taken as a whole, reports: For type 1 diabetes patients, VDJ junctions showed fewer insertions and more deletions. It was not settled here whether HLA type affects TCRB rearrangement. The naive, central memory and Treg TCRB repertoires showed an apparent similarity that was greater among patients than among healthy donors. TCRB CDR3s from Type 1 diabetes patients were moderately but significantly shorter in all four CD4+ subsets.

The entirety of the isolated RNA underwent reverse transcription, so expressed TCRB transcripts were sequenced. TCRdb's copy holds only in-frame clones and misses some; the assay was immunoSEQ multiplex PCR. Here the sample spans under 350,000 clones, 13% to 15% being singletons. This clone was observed a handful of times. What it binds is not known. The germline V gene has CDR1 LNHDA and CDR2 SQIVND (reference sequence). V was clipped by 3 bases and J by 4 bases; unmatched bases: 2. The CDR3 totals 15 residues. The source material was naive CD4+ T cells from blood. The chain carries TRBV19 and TRBJ2-1; 11 positions agree with TRBD1. The source of this sequence is a man aged 25 to 45 with type 1 diabetes. The CDR3 region has the DNA TGTGCCAGTAGTATTGGGACAGGGGGATACAATGAGCAGTTCTTC. It yields the protein CASSIGTGGYNEQFF.